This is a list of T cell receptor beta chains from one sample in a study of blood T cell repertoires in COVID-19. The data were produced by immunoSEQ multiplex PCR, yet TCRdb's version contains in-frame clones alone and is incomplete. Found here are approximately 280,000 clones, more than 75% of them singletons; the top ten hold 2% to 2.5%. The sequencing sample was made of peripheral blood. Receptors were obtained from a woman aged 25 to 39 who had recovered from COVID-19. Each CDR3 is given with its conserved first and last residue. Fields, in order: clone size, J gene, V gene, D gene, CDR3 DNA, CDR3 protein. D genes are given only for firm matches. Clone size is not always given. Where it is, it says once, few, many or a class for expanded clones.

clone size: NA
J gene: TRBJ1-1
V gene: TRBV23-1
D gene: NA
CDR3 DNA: TGCGCCAGCAGTCGCCGAACAGAGAACACTGAAGCTTTCTTT
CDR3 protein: CASSRRTENTEAFF

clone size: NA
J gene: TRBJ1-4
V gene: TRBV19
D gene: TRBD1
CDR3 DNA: TGTGCCTCCCGTCCACCGGGACAGGGGTTCGAAAAACTGTTTTTT
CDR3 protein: CASRPPGQGFEKLFF

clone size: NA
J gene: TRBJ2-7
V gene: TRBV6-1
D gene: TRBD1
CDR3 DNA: TGTGCCAGCAGTGAGGGGGGACAGGGGGCTCACGAGCAGTACTTC
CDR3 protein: CASSEGGQGAHEQYF

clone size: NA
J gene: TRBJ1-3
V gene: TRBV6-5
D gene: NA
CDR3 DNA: TGTGCCAGCAGTTACTCGTCTCTCGGGGGAAACACCATATATTTT
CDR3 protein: CASSYSSLGGNTIYF

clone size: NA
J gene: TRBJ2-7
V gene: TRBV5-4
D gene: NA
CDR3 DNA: TGTGCCAGCAGCCCCTCCAGCTCCTACGAGCAGTACTTC
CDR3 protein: CASSPSSSYEQYF

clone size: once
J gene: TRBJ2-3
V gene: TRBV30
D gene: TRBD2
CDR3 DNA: TGTGCCTGGGAGAAGGGATTAGCGGGGGCAGATACGCAGTATTTT
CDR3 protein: CAWEKGLAGADTQYF

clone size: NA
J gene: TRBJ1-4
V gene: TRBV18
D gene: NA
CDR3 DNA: TGTGCCAGCTCACCATTAGGACATCAAGGAGCAACTAATGAAAAACTGTTTTTT
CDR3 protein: CASSPLGHQGATNEKLFF

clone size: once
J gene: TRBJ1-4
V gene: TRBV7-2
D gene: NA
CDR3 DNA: TGTGCCAGCAGCTTAGGCGGGAGGCTTAATGAAAAACTGTTTTTT
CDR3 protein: CASSLGGRLNEKLFF

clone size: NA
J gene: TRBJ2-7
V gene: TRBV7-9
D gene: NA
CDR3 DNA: TGTGCCAGCAGCTTAGCTTCTGACGAGCAGTACTTC
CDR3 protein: CASSLASDEQYF

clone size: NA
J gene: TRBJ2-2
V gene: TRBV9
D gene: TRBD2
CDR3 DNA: TGTGCCAGCAGCGCAAAATTGACTAGCGGGACCTTGTTGAACACCGGGGAGCTGTTTTTT
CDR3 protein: CASSAKLTSGTLLNTGELFF

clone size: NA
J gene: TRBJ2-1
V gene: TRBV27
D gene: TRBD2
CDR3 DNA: TGTGCCAGCAGGAGCGGGGTGGCTTTGGATGAGCAGTTCTTC
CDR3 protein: CASRSGVALDEQFF

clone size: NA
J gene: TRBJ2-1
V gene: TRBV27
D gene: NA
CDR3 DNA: TGTGCCAGCAGATCCGACAGGAGCTCCTACAATGAGCAGTTCTTC
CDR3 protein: CASRSDRSSYNEQFF

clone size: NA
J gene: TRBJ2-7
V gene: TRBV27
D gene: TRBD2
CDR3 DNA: TGTGCCAGCAGTACGTCAGCGGGAGGTTACGAGCAGTACTTC
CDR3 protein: CASSTSAGGYEQYF

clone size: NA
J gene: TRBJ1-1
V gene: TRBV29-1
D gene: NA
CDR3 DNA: TGCAGCGTTGACCTCCGGCAGGGAAGGGGAGGGAACACTGAAGCTTTCTTT
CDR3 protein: CSVDLRQGRGGNTEAFF

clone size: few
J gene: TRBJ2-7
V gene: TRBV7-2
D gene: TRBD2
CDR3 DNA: TGTGCCAGCAGCTTAAGCGGGGGGGCCGATTTCGAGCAGTACTTC
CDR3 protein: CASSLSGGADFEQYF

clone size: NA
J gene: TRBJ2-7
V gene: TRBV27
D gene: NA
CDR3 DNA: TGTGCCAGCAGTTTAGATGGGCGGGACTACGAGCAGTACTTC
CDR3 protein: CASSLDGRDYEQYF

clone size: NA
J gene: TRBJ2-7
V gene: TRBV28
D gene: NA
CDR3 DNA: TGTGCCAGCGGAGGGGGGGGCGCATTTGGCTACGAGCAGTACTTC
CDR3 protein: CASGGGGAFGYEQYF

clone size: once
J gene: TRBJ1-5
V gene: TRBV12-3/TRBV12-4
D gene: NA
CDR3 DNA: TGTGCCAGCAGTTTACCCGGGGGACAGCCCCAGCATTTT
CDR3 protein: CASSLPGGQPQHF

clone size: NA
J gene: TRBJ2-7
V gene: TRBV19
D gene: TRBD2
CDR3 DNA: TGTGCCAGTAGTTTGCAAGCGGGGAGCTTCGAGCAGTACTTC
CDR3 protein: CASSLQAGSFEQYF

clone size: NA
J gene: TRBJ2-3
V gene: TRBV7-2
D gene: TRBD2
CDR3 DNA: TGTGCCAGCAGCTTAGTTCTGGCGGGGGGCGGTTCAGATACGCAGTATTTT
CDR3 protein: CASSLVLAGGGSDTQYF

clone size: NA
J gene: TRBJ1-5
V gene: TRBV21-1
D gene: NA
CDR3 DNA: TGTGCCAGCAGCAGAGGAGGACAGGGTGGTCAGCCCCAGCATTTT
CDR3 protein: CASSRGGQGGQPQHF

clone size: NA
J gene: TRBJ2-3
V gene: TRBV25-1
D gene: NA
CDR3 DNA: TGTGCCAGCAACCAGGGGTCAGATACGCAGTATTTT
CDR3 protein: CASNQGSDTQYF

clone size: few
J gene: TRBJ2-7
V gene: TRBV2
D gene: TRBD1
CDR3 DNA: TGTGCCAGCAGGACTGGGACAGGGGGTCGAGACGAGCAGTACTTC
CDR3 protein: CASRTGTGGRDEQYF

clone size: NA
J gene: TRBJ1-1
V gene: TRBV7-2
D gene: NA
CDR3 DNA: TGTGCCAGCAGCAAAGACCAGGGACGAGGGGGCACTGAAGCTTTCTTT
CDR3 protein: CASSKDQGRGGTEAFF

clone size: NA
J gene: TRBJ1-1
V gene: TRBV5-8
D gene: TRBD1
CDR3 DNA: TGTGCCAGCAGCGGAAGACAGGGGACTGAAGCTTTCTTT
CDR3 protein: CASSGRQGTEAFF

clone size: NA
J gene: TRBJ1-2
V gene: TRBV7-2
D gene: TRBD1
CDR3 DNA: TGTGCCAGCAGCTCGATGCCGGGACAGGGAGTCTATGGCTACACCTTC
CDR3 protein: CASSSMPGQGVYGYTF

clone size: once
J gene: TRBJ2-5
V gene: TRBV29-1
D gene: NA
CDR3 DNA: TGCAGCGTTGTCCCCCTGGCGGGAGAGACCCAGTACTTC
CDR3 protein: CSVVPLAGETQYF

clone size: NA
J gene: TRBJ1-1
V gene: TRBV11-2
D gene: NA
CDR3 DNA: TGTGCCAGCAGCTTCCCCAGGGAAGCTTTGAACACTGAAGCTTTCTTT
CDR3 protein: CASSFPREALNTEAFF

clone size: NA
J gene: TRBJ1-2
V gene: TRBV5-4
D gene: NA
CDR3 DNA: TGTGCCAGCCGAACCTCCGGGGGTAATGGCTACACCTTC
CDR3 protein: CASRTSGGNGYTF

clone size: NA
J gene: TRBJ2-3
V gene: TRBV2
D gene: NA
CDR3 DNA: TGTGCCAGCAGCGACCTAGTACATACGCAGTATTTT
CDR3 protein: CASSDLVHTQYF

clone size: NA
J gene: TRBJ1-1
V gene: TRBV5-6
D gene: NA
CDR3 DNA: TGTGCCAGCAGCTTGGCTGCGAGACAGAGAGTGACTGAAGCTTTCTTT
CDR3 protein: CASSLAARQRVTEAFF

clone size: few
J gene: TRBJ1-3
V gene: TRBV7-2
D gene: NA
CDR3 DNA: TGTGCCAGCAGCTTAGCCGGGGGCTCTGGAAACACCATATATTTT
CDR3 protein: CASSLAGGSGNTIYF